The 2 T cell receptor beta chains below were found in one sample sequenced in a study of T cell responses to AZD1222 COVID-19 vaccine. Clones were read by immunoSEQ multiplex PCR, and TCRdb kept only the in-frame ones, dropping some. The data show more than 110,000 clones, approximately 90% seen once. The source material was peripheral blood, sampled 28 days after the second AZD1222 dose. The receptor source for this set is an adult who received the AZD1222 COVID-19 vaccine.

CDR3 loop: CASSFQAYGYTF. CDR3 nucleotide sequence: TGTGCCAGCAGCTTCCAGGCCTATGGCTACACCTTC. V usage is TRBV7-2 and J usage is TRBJ1-2; D unresolved. The V end lost 3 bases, the J end lost 4 bases, and 6 bases lay between the germline ends. The CDR3 length is 12 residues. Germline V lookup: CDR1 SGHTA, CDR2 FQGNSA. Based on the CDR3 plus reference TRBV7-2 and TRBJ1-2, the full variable domain is GAGVSQSPSNKVTEKGKDVELRCDPISGHTALYWYRQSLGQGLEFLIYFQGNSAPDKSGLPSDRFSAERTGGSVSTLTIQRTQQEDSAVYLCASSFQAYGYTFGSGTRLTVV.

The rearrangement joins TRBV9 to TRBJ2-2; D ambiguous. The CDR3 is 13 residues long. CDR1 is SGDLS and CDR2 is YYNGEE in the germline V gene. Trimming cost V 0 bases and J 4 bases, with 4 bases left between them. The CDR3 nucleotides read TGTGCCAGCAGCGTAGTAAGCACCGGGGAGCTGTTTTTT. This codes for CASSVVSTGELFF.